This is a list of T cell receptor beta chains from one sample in a study of T-cell reconstitution after alpha-beta-depleted transplantation in children. MiXCR was run by TCRdb on the PCR reads, yielding one entry per CDR3 protein. The table includes around 600,000 distinct CDR3 sequences, 16% detected once. The sample in question was PBMCs from the stem cell graft donor, obtained from the stem cell graft. The receptors come from a human donor who donated a stem cell graft to a child with acute myeloid leukemia. CDR3s include the opening cysteine and the closing phenylalanine or tryptophan. A D gene is named only where the DNA matches it firmly. Where a row states a size, it is once, few, many or the class of an expanded clone; other rows omit it.

d_call clone_size j_call v_call cdr3_aa cdr3_nt
NA many TRBJ2-1 TRBV20-1 CSAPGTSGLPFPYNEQFF TGCAGTGCTCCCGGTACCTCTGGGCTTCCGTTCCCCTACAATGAGCAGTTCTTC
TRBD1 few TRBJ1-4 TRBV7-2 CASSLLGTGVGEKLFF TGTGCCAGCAGCTTACTCGGGACAGGGGTTGGGGAAAAACTGTTTTTT
NA few TRBJ2-1 TRBV24-1 CATSDSLGRVGNNEQFF TGTGCCACCAGTGATTCTCTGGGCAGGGTTGGGAACAATGAGCAGTTCTTC
TRBD1 many TRBJ2-7 TRBV24-1 CATSDPGQGSSLYEQYF TGTGCCACCAGTGATCCGGGACAGGGGTCCTCACTCTACGAGCAGTACTTC
NA NA TRBJ1-4 TRBV20-1 CSARTDANEKLFF TGCAGTGCTAGGACAGACGCTAATGAAAAACTGTTTTTT
NA NA TRBJ2-7 TRBV9 CASSSRQETSYEQYF TGTGCCAGCAGCTCTCGACAGGAGACCTCCTACGAGCAGTACTTC
TRBD2 NA TRBJ2-3 TRBV5-1 CASSLGLAGRTDTQYF TGCGCCAGCAGCTTGGGACTAGCGGGCCGGACAGATACGCAGTATTTT
NA NA TRBJ2-2 TRBV6-2/TRBV6-3 CASGLTIAIGGELFF TGTGCCAGCGGTTTAACGATCGCCATAGGCGGGGAGCTGTTTTTT
NA many TRBJ2-3 TRBV6-4 CASSAGAFTDTQYF TGTGCCAGCAGTGCCGGGGCTTTCACAGATACGCAGTATTTT
TRBD2 few TRBJ2-1 TRBV7-6 CASSLQRGGGSYNEQFF TGTGCCAGCAGCTTGCAGCGGGGGGGGGGCTCCTACAATGAGCAGTTCTTC